This TCR beta chain was recorded in a study of blood T cell repertoires in COVID-19. For the study at large: Acute and convalescent COVID-19 specimens originated in the United States, Italy and Spain. T cells, B-cell-depleted T cells, or PBMCs provided the cDNA or gDNA that served as material.

Original processing notes: Reference gene primer amplification gave nucleated cell count estimates. Sequencing used immunoSEQ multiplex PCR; TCRdb keeps in-frame clones, though not all of them. The V and J calls and clone size come from that table; D and trimming were worked out from the DNA. The repertoire holds over 70,000 clones, with 65% to 85% as singletons. V lost 2 bases and J lost 0, with 10 bases in between. The CDR3 runs 15 residues. Germline loops: CDR1 KGHSH, CDR2 LQKENI. Sequences were obtained from peripheral blood. This receptor was identified in a woman aged 55-70 years with acute or convalescent COVID-19. V and J are TRBV18 and TRBJ1-2; D uncertain. The CDR3 protein is CASSPLADPNYGYTF. The DNA of the CDR3 is TGTGCCAGCTCACCATTGGCAGATCCTAACTATGGCTACACCTTC.